The clone carrying this T cell receptor (beta chain) was counted many times. Its antigen is currently unknown. cDNA was made by 5'RACE with 10-nucleotide random UMIs. TCRdb re-analysed the 5' RACE reads in MiXCR, keeping a single row per CDR3 protein. The data contain roughly 28,000 distinct CDR3 sequences, around 3.4% of them seen just once; the ten biggest clones take up more than 6%. This sample is drawn from a study of neurological immune-mediated disorders. General study results and limits: The study found the most TCR clonal expansion in HTLV-1-associated myelopathy and the least in multiple sclerosis, below healthy controls. Phylogenetic grouping assigned the repertoires of 18 of 34 multiple sclerosis patients to a single related-CDR3 cluster, which may represent a signature.

The V and J ends lost 6 bases and 1 base, in that order; junction bases with no gene match: 8. Germline V CDR1 and CDR2: DFQATT, SNEGSKA (reference sequence). The CDR3 extends over 14 amino acids. Sequencing was done on a sample of PBMCs. The clonotype comes from a woman in her twenties or thirties with multiple sclerosis. V usage is TRBV20-1 and J usage is TRBJ2-5; the match to TRBD1 covers 7 bases. The CDR3 loop is CSAIDRVGQETQYF. CDR3 in DNA: TGCAGTGCCATTGACAGGGTGGGCCAAGAGACCCAGTACTTC.